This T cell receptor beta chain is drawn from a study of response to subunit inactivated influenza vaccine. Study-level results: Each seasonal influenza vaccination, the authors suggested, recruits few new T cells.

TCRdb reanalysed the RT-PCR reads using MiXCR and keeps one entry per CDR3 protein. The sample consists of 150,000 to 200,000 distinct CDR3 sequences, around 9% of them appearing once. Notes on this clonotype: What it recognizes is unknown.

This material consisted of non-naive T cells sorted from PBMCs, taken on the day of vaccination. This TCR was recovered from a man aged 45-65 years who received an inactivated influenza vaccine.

CDR3 region: CSARDWSYEQYF. DNA for the CDR3: TGCAGTGCTAGGGACTGGAGCTACGAGCAGTACTTC. The chain carries TRBV20-1 and TRBJ2-7, with D perhaps matching TRBD2 (5 bases). The CDR3 spans 12 residues. Trimming stripped 3 bases from V and 3 bases from J, with 9 bases between. Looked up from germline, CDR1 is DFQATT and CDR2 is SNEGSKA (reference sequence).